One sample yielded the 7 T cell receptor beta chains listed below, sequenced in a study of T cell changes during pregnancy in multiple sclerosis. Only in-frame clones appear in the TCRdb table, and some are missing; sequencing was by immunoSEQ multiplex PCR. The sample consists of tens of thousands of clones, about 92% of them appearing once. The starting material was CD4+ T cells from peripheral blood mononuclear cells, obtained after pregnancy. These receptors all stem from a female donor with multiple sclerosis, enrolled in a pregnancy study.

Written as DNA, the CDR3 is TGTGCCAGCAGCTTAACCGAGGACAGATATGGCAATCAGCCCCAGCATTTT. Translating it yields CASSLTEDRYGNQPQHF. The chain is built from TRBV7-2 and TRBJ1-5, with TRBD1 as a possible D gene (6 bases). Trimming removed 2 bases from V and 2 bases from J, with 16 bases in between. The CDR3 length is 17 residues. The V gene's germline CDR1 is SGHTA and CDR2 FQGNSA.

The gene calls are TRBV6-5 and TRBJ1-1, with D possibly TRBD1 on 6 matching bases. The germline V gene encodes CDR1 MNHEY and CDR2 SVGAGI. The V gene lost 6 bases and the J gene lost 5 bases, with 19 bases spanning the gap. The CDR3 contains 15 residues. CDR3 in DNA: TGTGCCAGCAGCTCCCCACAGGGTTTAGGGACTGAAGCTTTCTTT. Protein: CASSSPQGLGTEAFF.

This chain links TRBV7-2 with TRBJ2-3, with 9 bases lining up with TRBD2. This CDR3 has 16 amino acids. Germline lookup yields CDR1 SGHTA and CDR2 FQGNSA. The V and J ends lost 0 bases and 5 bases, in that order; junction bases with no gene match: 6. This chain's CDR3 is CASSLASSGGIDTQYF. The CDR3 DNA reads TGTGCCAGCAGCTTAGCGTCCAGCGGGGGGATAGATACGCAGTATTTT.

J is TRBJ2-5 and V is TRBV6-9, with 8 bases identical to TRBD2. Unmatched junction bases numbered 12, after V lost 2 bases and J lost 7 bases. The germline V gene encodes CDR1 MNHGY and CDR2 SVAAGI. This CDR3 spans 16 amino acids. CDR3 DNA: TGTGCCAGCAGTTATAGGAGCGGGGGAGCGTGGGGGACCCAGTACTTC. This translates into CASSYRSGGAWGTQYF.

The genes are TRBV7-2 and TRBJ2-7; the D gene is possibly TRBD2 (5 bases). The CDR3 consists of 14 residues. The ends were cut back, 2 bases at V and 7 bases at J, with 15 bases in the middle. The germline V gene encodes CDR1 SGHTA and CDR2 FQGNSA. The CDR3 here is CASSLSLAVREQYF. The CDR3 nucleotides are TGTGCCAGCAGCTTATCTCTAGCAGTGAGGGAGCAGTACTTC.

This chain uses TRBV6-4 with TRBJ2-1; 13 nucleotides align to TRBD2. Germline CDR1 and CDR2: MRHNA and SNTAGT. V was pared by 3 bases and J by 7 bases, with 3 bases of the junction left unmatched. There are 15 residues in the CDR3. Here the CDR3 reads CASSELAGGPNEQFF. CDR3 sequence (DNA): TGTGCCAGCAGTGAACTAGCGGGGGGGCCAAATGAGCAGTTCTTC.

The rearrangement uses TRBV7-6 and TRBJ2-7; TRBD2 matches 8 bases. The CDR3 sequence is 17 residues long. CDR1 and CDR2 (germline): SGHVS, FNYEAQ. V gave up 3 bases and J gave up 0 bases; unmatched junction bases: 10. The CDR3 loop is CASSFSGRGGPSYEQYF. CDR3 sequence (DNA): TGTGCCAGCAGCTTCTCCGGCCGGGGGGGCCCCTCCTACGAGCAGTACTTC.